These 32 T cell receptor beta chains originate from one sample sequenced in a study of cytomegalovirus exposure and HLA in healthy donors. The PCR made use of 60 Vbeta and 13 Jbeta primers. Sequencing used immunoSEQ multiplex PCR; TCRdb keeps in-frame clones, though not all of them. This table has 35,000 to 50,000 clones, 60% to 85% appearing once. Sequencing input: PBMCs. Receptor source: a man aged 25-45 years in good health and CMV-seronegative.

This chain uses TRBV7-8 with TRBJ1-3; D might be TRBD1 (6 bases). The V end lost 5 bases, the J end lost 3 bases, and 11 bases lay between the germline ends. Germline loops: CDR1 SGHVS, CDR2 FQNEAQ. The CDR3 runs 14 residues. DNA for the CDR3: TGTGCCAGCAGCCTTACAGGGTATGGAAACACCATATATTTT. This gives the protein CASSLTGYGNTIYF. Supplemented by reference TRBV7-8 and TRBJ1-3, the full variable domain reads GAGVSQSPRYKVAKRGQDVALRCDPISGHVSLFWYQQALGQGPEFLTYFQNEAQLDKSGLPSDRFFAERPEGSVSTLKIQRTQQEDSAVYLCASSLTGYGNTIYFGEGSWLTVV.

The chain carries TRBV4-3 and TRBJ2-7; no definite D call. V shed 0 bases and J shed 0 bases, with 15 bases lying between them. Germline V gives CDR1 LGHNA, CDR2 YSLEER. The CDR3 is made up of 17 amino acids. CDR3 sequence reads: CASSQDAHRRSSYEQYF. CDR3 DNA: TGCGCCAGCAGCCAAGATGCGCATCGTAGATCCTCCTACGAGCAGTACTTC.

This CDR3 reads CASSQSPTGGPNTGELFF. The CDR3 nucleotides are TGCGCCAGCAGCCAGTCGCCAACAGGGGGCCCGAACACCGGGGAGCTGTTTTTT. V gene TRBV4-3 combines with J gene TRBJ2-2; TRBD1 aligns across 9 bases. The V gene end was trimmed by 3 bases and the J gene end by 0 bases; junction bases not matched to a gene: 8. The CDR3 length is 18 residues. Per the germline V gene, CDR1 is LGHNA and CDR2 is YSLEER.

The V call is TRBV5-6, the J call TRBJ2-3, with D perhaps TRBD2 (6 bases). In germline, CDR1 is SGHDT, CDR2 YYEEEE. Trimming shortened V by 3 bases and J by 9 bases, and 14 bases separated the two germline ends. This CDR3 spans 13 amino acids. CDR3 sequence reads: CASSSSGGVTQYF. CDR3 coding DNA: TGTGCCAGCAGCTCCTCAGGCGGGGTAACGCAGTATTTT.

The gene calls are TRBV19 and TRBJ2-7, with 7 bases that match TRBD2. Unmatched junction bases numbered 12, after V lost 3 bases and J lost 4 bases. Germline V CDR1 and CDR2: LNHDA, SQIVND (reference sequence). This CDR3 is 16 amino acids long. CDR3 DNA: TGTGCCAGTAGTATGGGACTACCGGGACGGCAATACGAGCAGTACTTC. This encodes CASSMGLPGRQYEQYF.

The DNA of the CDR3 is TGTGCCAGCAGTTCCTATAGCGGGAGGGCCGGGGATGAGCAGTTCTTC. This translates into CASSSYSGRAGDEQFF. The rearrangement joins TRBV6-5 to TRBJ2-1, with 11 positions matching TRBD2. CDR1 and CDR2 (germline): MNHEY, SVGAGI. CDR3 length equals 16 residues. The trim removed 4 bases at V and 8 bases at J, leaving 10 bases unmatched.

As DNA, the CDR3 is TGTGCCAGCAGCTTAGATGGGACACACAATAGCAATCAGCCCCAGCATTTT. Residues: CASSLDGTHNSNQPQHF. The V call is TRBV11-3, the J call TRBJ1-5; a weak D match, TRBD1 (6 bases). V lost 0 bases, J lost 0 bases, and 12 bases lay in between. The CDR3 runs to 17 residues. Germline V gene data show CDR1 as SGHNT and CDR2 as YENEEA.

This clone occurred a few times. The chain carries TRBV10-3 and TRBJ2-7; 8 bases are shared with TRBD1. Germline V gene sequence: CDR1 ENHRY, CDR2 SYGVKD. J was trimmed by 9 bases and V by 4 bases; bases with no gene match: 11. The CDR3 has 14 residues. In nucleotides, the CDR3 is TGTGCCATCAGTGTGGGACAGGCAGCTACGAGGCAGTACTTC. It translates to CAISVGQAATRQYF.

The J gene is TRBJ1-1, the V gene TRBV5-1, with TRBD1 as a possible D gene (5 bases). V gave up 4 bases and J gave up 2 bases, with 9 bases separating them. The CDR3 runs 13 residues. Germline CDR1 SGHRS, CDR2 YFSETQ. This chain's CDR3 is CASSPDSNTEAFF. DNA for the CDR3: TGCGCCAGCAGCCCAGACAGTAACACTGAAGCTTTCTTT.

The CDR3 DNA sequence: TGCGCCAGCAGCGATGTCAGCGGCTCCTACGAGCAGTACTTC. Protein product: CASSDVSGSYEQYF. This chain uses TRBV5-1 with TRBJ2-7; tentatively, D is TRBD2 (5 bases). Germline CDR1 and CDR2: SGHRS and YFSETQ. V lost 4 bases to trimming and J lost 0 bases, with 11 bases between them. The CDR3 runs to 14 residues.

V is TRBV5-4 and J is TRBJ2-7; 8 bases fit TRBD2. V was clipped by 3 bases and J by 5 bases; unmatched bases: 7. The CDR3 runs to 14 residues. Germline V CDR1 and CDR2: SGHNT, YYREEE (reference sequence). CDR3 DNA sequence: TGTGCCAGCAGCTCGGGACTAGTCCCCCACGAGCAGTACTTC. Translating gives CASSSGLVPHEQYF.

The chain employs TRBV7-2 and TRBJ1-1, with D tentatively TRBD1 (5 bases). Germline CDR1 reads SGHTA; CDR2 reads FQGNSA. With 2 bases removed from V and 4 bases from J, the gap between germline ends came to 11 bases. The CDR3 covers 14 residues. For the CDR3, the DNA is TGTGCCAGCAGCTTATCCAGGGCAGGCACTGAAGCTTTCTTT. It codes for CASSLSRAGTEAFF.

The gene calls are TRBV4-3 and TRBJ2-1; 11 bases are shared with TRBD2. Germline CDR1 and CDR2: LGHNA and YSLEER. Trimming cost V 0 bases and J 4 bases; bases outside gene matches: 11. The CDR3 totals 19 residues. CDR3 sequence (DNA): TGCGCCAGCAGCCAAGATCCACTAATTACTAGCGGGGGATACAATGAGCAGTTCTTC. Amino acids: CASSQDPLITSGGYNEQFF.

This clone was observed a few times. The chain joins TRBV4-1 to TRBJ1-1; D possibly corresponds to TRBD1 (5 bases). The CDR3 length is 16 residues. V was shortened by 0 bases and J by 1 base, with 12 bases between the two germline ends. Germline V gene sequence: CDR1 MGHRA, CDR2 YSYEKL. CDR3 region: CASSQERGLPNTEAFF. Here the CDR3 DNA reads TGCGCCAGCAGCCAAGAAAGGGGTTTACCGAACACTGAAGCTTTCTTT.

The chain is built from TRBV29-1 and TRBJ2-1, with 10 positions matching TRBD1. The germline V gene has CDR1 SQVTM and CDR2 ANQGSEA. V trimming: 4 bases; J trimming: 9 bases; junction bases outside the gene matches: 9. The CDR3 consists of 14 residues. CDR3 nucleotide sequence: TGCAGCGTTGTCCCCGAGACAGGGGGCCTTGAGCAGTTCTTC. Residues: CSVVPETGGLEQFF.

V usage is TRBV18 and J usage is TRBJ1-3; D call uncertain. In germline, CDR1 is KGHSH, CDR2 LQKENI. Trimming pared 5 bases from V and 0 bases from J, leaving 11 bases between. This CDR3 comprises 15 residues. DNA for the CDR3: TGTGCCAGCTCAGAACGATACTCCTCTGGAAACACCATATATTTT. Encoded protein: CASSERYSSGNTIYF.

The chain carries TRBV2 and TRBJ2-1; 8 nucleotides match TRBD2. CDR1 is SNHLY, CDR2 FYNNEI, per germline. This CDR3 has 13 residues. The ends lost 4 bases at V and 9 bases at J; junction bases unmatched: 5. The CDR3 DNA is TGTGCCAGCAGTGGCGGACTAGCTTGTGAGCAGTTCTTC. Its translation: CASSGGLACEQFF. Full variable domain (remainder filled in from reference TRBV2 and TRBJ2-1): EPEVTQTPSHQVTQMGQEVILRCVPISNHLYFYWYRQILGQKVEFLVSFYNNEISEKSEIFDDQFSVERPDGSNFTLKIRSTKLEDSAMYFCASSGGLACEQFFGPGTRLTVL.

The chain uses TRBV21-1 and TRBJ2-1; the DNA was not compared with TRBD1, the D call given in the table. TRBV21-1 is flagged as a pseudogene. There are 19 residues in the CDR3. CDR3 in DNA: TGTGCCAGCAGCAAAGTTTTAGCCTACAATACAGGGGGCAGAGGTTCGCAGTTCTTC. Amino acids: CASSKVLAYNTGGRGSQFF.

There are a few counts of this clone. The chain joins TRBV4-1 to TRBJ2-5, with D possibly matching TRBD2 (6 bases). The CDR3 runs 18 residues. The V and J ends lost 2 bases and 2 bases respectively, with 21 bases between them. The germline V gene has CDR1 MGHRA and CDR2 YSYEKL. In DNA, the CDR3 is TGCGCCAGCAGCCAATGGCCCATCCGTGGGGGGATACAAGAGACCCAGTACTTC. This sequence encodes CASSQWPIRGGIQETQYF.

The rearrangement uses TRBV30 and TRBJ1-2; D unresolved. Germline loops: CDR1 GTSNPN, CDR2 SVGIG (reference sequence). V lost 2 bases and J 4 bases, leaving 11 bases between the germline ends. The CDR3 extends over 13 amino acids. The CDR3 loop is CAWSRESGYGYTF. CDR3 coding DNA: TGTGCCTGGAGTAGGGAGTCTGGCTATGGCTACACCTTC.

This chain connects TRBV29-1 to TRBJ2-6; D might be TRBD1 (6 bases). Trimming removed 6 bases from V and 0 bases from J, with 18 bases in between. The length of the CDR3 is 17 residues. CDR1 SQVTM and CDR2 ANQGSEA come from the germline V gene. Here the CDR3 DNA reads TGCAGCGTGGGGGCTGAGAAGGGGGTCTCTGGGGCCAACGTCCTGACTTTC. This translates into CSVGAEKGVSGANVLTF. Full variable domain (remainder filled in from reference TRBV29-1 and TRBJ2-6): SAVISQKPSRDICQRGTSLTIQCQVDSQVTMMFWYRQQPGQSLTLIATANQGSEATYESGFVIDKFPISRPNLTFSTLTVSNMSPEDSSIYLCSVGAEKGVSGANVLTFGAGSRLTVL.

The rearrangement joins TRBV4-2 to TRBJ2-7, with 7 bases identical to TRBD2. The germline V gene has CDR1 LGHNA and CDR2 YNFKEQ. With V trimmed by 4 bases and J by 1 base, 7 bases remained unmatched. This CDR3 is built from 15 residues. The CDR3 DNA is TGTGCCAGCAGCCTGAAAGCGGGATTGTCCTACGAGCAGTACTTC. It yields the protein CASSLKAGLSYEQYF.

This clone has only one observation. This sequence joins TRBV11-2 and TRBJ1-1; no clear D gene. V shed 3 bases and J shed 1 base, with 6 bases lying between them. The CDR3 spans 13 residues. Looked up from germline, CDR1 is SGHAT and CDR2 is FQNNGV. For the CDR3, the DNA is TGTGCCAGCAGCTTTGCACAGAACACTGAAGCTTTCTTT. Its translation: CASSFAQNTEAFF. Variable domain in full (rest from reference TRBV11-2 and TRBJ1-1): EAGVAQSPRYKIIEKRQSVAFWCNPISGHATLYWYQQILGQGPKLLIQFQNNGVVDDSQLPKDRFSAERLKGVDSTLKIQPAKLEDSAVYLCASSFAQNTEAFFGQGTRLTVV.

The chain is built from TRBV5-1 and TRBJ2-7, with D maybe TRBD1 (5 bases). The CDR3 spans 11 residues. The germline V and J ends were trimmed by 2 bases and 6 bases, with 6 bases remaining between them. Germline V gives CDR1 SGHRS, CDR2 YFSETQ. CDR3 in amino acids: CASSFQGEQYF. For the CDR3, the DNA is TGCGCCAGCAGCTTCCAGGGCGAGCAGTACTTC.

This chain links TRBV28 with TRBJ2-7; 7 nucleotides align to TRBD1. Germline-derived CDR1 and CDR2 are MDHEN and SYDVKM. The CDR3 has 17 residues. The junction had 15 bases not matched to a gene; V was cut back by 3 bases and J by 4 bases. CDR3 amino acids: CASSFIPNNTGAYEQYF. CDR3 nucleotide sequence: TGTGCCAGCAGTTTCATTCCCAACAACACAGGGGCATACGAGCAGTACTTC. Combining the CDR3 with reference TRBV28 and TRBJ2-7 gives the whole variable domain DVKVTQSSRYLVKRTGEKVFLECVQDMDHENMFWYRQDPGLGLRLIYFSYDVKMKEKGDIPEGYSVSREKKERFSLILESASTNQTSMYLCASSFIPNNTGAYEQYFGPGTRLTVT.

This chain uses TRBV15 with TRBJ2-7, with 8 bases fitting TRBD1. The CDR3 contains 13 residues. V trimming: 3 bases; J trimming: 6 bases; junction bases outside the gene matches: 4. Per the germline V gene, CDR1 is LNHNV and CDR2 is YYDKDF (reference sequence). This CDR3 is CATSRDRVSEQYF. CDR3 nucleotides: TGTGCCACCAGCAGGGACAGGGTTTCCGAGCAGTACTTC.

The chain carries TRBV4-3 and TRBJ2-2, with 14 bases fitting TRBD2. Germline trimming cut 4 bases from V and 3 bases from J; bases unmatched to any gene: 10. The CDR3 contains 19 residues. CDR1 and CDR2 from the germline V gene are LGHNA and YSLEER. In nucleotides, the CDR3 is TGCGCCAGCAGCCCCTCCGGACTAGCGGGAGGTGTGGACACCGGGGAGCTGTTTTTT. Its translation: CASSPSGLAGGVDTGELFF.

This chain connects TRBV7-3 to TRBJ2-3, with D possibly TRBD1 on 6 matching bases. The V end was cut by 5 bases, the J end by 0 bases, with 12 bases between. The CDR3 contains 15 residues. CDR1 is SGHTA, CDR2 FQGTGA, per germline. Here the CDR3 DNA reads TGTGCCAGCAGCCGGACAGAGATTAGCACAGATACGCAGTATTTT. Translation: CASSRTEISTDTQYF.

V gene TRBV2 combines with J gene TRBJ1-4; 9 bases are shared with TRBD1. The CDR3 consists of 16 residues. The V gene end was trimmed by 5 bases and the J gene end by 0 bases; junction bases not matched to a gene: 4. Looked up from germline, CDR1 is SNHLY and CDR2 is FYNNEI. CDR3 DNA: TGTGCCAGCAGTAGACAGGGGGGGGCAACTAATGAAAAACTGTTTTTT. Translation gives CASSRQGGATNEKLFF.

V and J are TRBV28 and TRBJ2-1; 12 bases map to TRBD2. Looked up from germline, CDR1 is MDHEN and CDR2 is SYDVKM. The CDR3 consists of 16 residues. V gave up 2 bases and J gave up 4 bases; unmatched junction bases: 3. CDR3 region: CASSLGLAGLYNEQFF. CDR3 DNA: TGTGCCAGCAGTTTAGGACTAGCGGGACTGTACAATGAGCAGTTCTTC.

The rearrangement links TRBV5-1 to TRBJ2-7, with TRBD1 identical over 7 bases. This CDR3 has 15 amino acids. J gave up 6 bases and V 4 bases, and 13 bases lay outside the gene matches. Germline CDR1 reads SGHRS; CDR2 reads YFSETQ. CDR3 loop: CASSRRTGLEVEQYF. CDR3 DNA: TGCGCCAGCAGCCGCAGGACAGGCCTGGAGGTCGAGCAGTACTTC.

The rearrangement joins TRBV15 to TRBJ1-5, with unresolved D. The length of the CDR3 is 14 residues. Germline V gives CDR1 LNHNV, CDR2 YYDKDF (reference sequence). Deletions cut 0 bases from V and 0 bases from J, with 3 bases between. This CDR3 is CATSRDNSNQPQHF. The CDR3 DNA reads TGTGCCACCAGCAGAGACAATAGCAATCAGCCCCAGCATTTT.